This T cell receptor (beta chain) was identified in a study of beta chain features in type 1 diabetes. The CDR3 consists of 13 residues. CDR1 is PRHDT, CDR2 FYEKMQ, per germline (reference sequence). The junction had 3 bases not matched to a gene; V was cut back by 1 base and J by 8 bases. Expressed TCRB transcripts were sequenced, since all the RNA that had been isolated was reverse transcribed. About 3.4 million reads on average were seen across naive, central memory and regulatory T cell samples. Produced via immunoSEQ multiplex PCR; TCRdb's table is partial and in-frame only. The sample records 200,000 to 250,000 clones, roughly a tenth being singletons.

The source is a man aged 18 to 30 in good health. This chain connects TRBV13 to TRBJ1-2; 8 nucleotides agree with TRBD1. Sequencing used central memory CD4+ T cells from blood. The CDR3: CASSLDRGEGYTF. CDR3 sequence (DNA): TGTGCCAGCAGCTTAGACAGGGGGGAAGGCTACACCTTC.